Below are 20 T cell receptor beta chains sequenced from a single sample in a study of cytomegalovirus exposure and HLA in healthy donors. The PCR employed 60 Vbeta primers together with 13 Jbeta primers. This table comes from immunoSEQ multiplex PCR, and its TCRdb copy is limited to in-frame clones, with some not included. The sample carries 50,000 or so clones, approximately 71% recorded once. Sample: PBMCs. Receptors originate from a man aged 40-49 years in good health and CMV-seropositive.

This clone was seen more than once but under ten times. The chain uses TRBV6-1 and TRBJ2-7; tentative D call: TRBD2 (6 bases). The germline V gene has CDR1 MNHNS and CDR2 SASEGT. V was clipped by 4 bases and J by 5 bases, with 18 bases between them. The CDR3 loop spans 15 amino acids. The CDR3 nucleotides read TGTGCCAGCAGTGTTTGGAGGGGTGGGAGAGACGAGCAGTACTTC. It is translated as CASSVWRGGRDEQYF.

The chain employs TRBV18 and TRBJ1-6; no clear D. In germline, CDR1 is KGHSH, CDR2 LQKENI. V was shortened by 6 bases and J by 5 bases, with 14 bases between the two germline ends. There are 15 residues in the CDR3. DNA of the CDR3: TGTGCCAGCTCCTTGGCCGATGCCCATAATTCACCCCTCCACTTT. This sequence encodes CASSLADAHNSPLHF.

V usage is TRBV10-1 and J usage is TRBJ2-7; 9 positions agree with TRBD1. With 0 bases clipped from V and 5 bases from J, the junction kept 5 bases outside the gene matches. The CDR3 sequence is 15 residues long. CDR1 is WNHNN and CDR2 is SYGVQD in the germline V gene (reference sequence). As DNA, the CDR3 is TGCGCCAGCAGTGAGTCCGGGACAGGGCGGAACGAGCAGTACTTC. Amino acids: CASSESGTGRNEQYF.

The chain recombines TRBV2 with TRBJ1-5, with a possible D match to TRBD1 (6 bases). Trimming shortened V by 8 bases and J by 0 bases, and 11 bases separated the two germline ends. CDR3 length: 14 residues. Germline-derived CDR1 and CDR2 are SNHLY and FYNNEI. The CDR3 reads CASRGAYSNQPQHF. The CDR3 region has the DNA TGTGCCAGCCGGGGGGCCTATAGCAATCAGCCCCAGCATTTT. The variable domain in full, with the rest retrieved from reference TRBV2 and TRBJ1-5, is EPEVTQTPSHQVTQMGQEVILRCVPISNHLYFYWYRQILGQKVEFLVSFYNNEISEKSEIFDDQFSVERPDGSNFTLKIRSTKLEDSAMYFCASRGAYSNQPQHFGDGTRLSIL.

The gene calls are TRBV5-4 and TRBJ1-5; D is perhaps TRBD1 (5 bases). V was trimmed by 0 bases and J by 10 bases, leaving 11 bases between them. The CDR3 extends over 13 amino acids. CDR1 is SGHNT and CDR2 is YYREEE in the germline V gene (reference sequence). The CDR3 sequence is CASSLGQGGPQHF. DNA for the CDR3: TGTGCCAGCAGCTTGGGCCAGGGCGGACCCCAGCATTTT.

The chain has TRBV15 and TRBJ2-7, with 8 bases aligning to TRBD1. V lost 3 bases and J lost 2; bases outside the gene matches: 3. This CDR3 comprises 14 residues. CDR1 is LNHNV and CDR2 is YYDKDF in the germline V gene (reference sequence). CDR3 in DNA: TGTGCCACCAGCAGGGACAGGGTGCCCTACGAGCAGTACTTC. It specifies CATSRDRVPYEQYF.

This sequence joins TRBV19 and TRBJ2-3; 7 nucleotides match TRBD2. Losses at the gene ends were 7 bases for V and 4 bases for J; bases not matched to a gene: 14. This CDR3 is 16 amino acids long. In germline, CDR1 is LNHDA, CDR2 SQIVND (reference sequence). In nucleotides, the CDR3 is TGTGCCAGTACCCCGCTACCCAGCGGGGCCCCAGATACGCAGTATTTT. It encodes CASTPLPSGAPDTQYF.

The chain couples TRBV25-1 to TRBJ2-1, with D possibly being TRBD1 (5 bases). V dropped 4 bases and J dropped 8 bases, with 12 bases sitting between them. Looked up from germline, CDR1 is MGHDK and CDR2 is SYGVNS. CDR3 size: 13 residues. The CDR3 here is CASSARGGDEQFF. As DNA, the CDR3 is TGTGCCAGCAGTGCTAGGGGTGGGGATGAGCAGTTCTTC.

This clone was counted a few times. The V and J genes are TRBV19 and TRBJ2-3, with D maybe TRBD1 (6 bases). Germline assignment: CDR1 LNHDA and CDR2 SQIVND (reference sequence). Trimming removed 2 bases at V and 1 base at J, with 7 bases between. The CDR3 runs 14 residues. The CDR3 sequence is CASSIQGRTDTQYF. CDR3 nucleotides: TGTGCCAGTAGTATACAGGGGCGCACAGATACGCAGTATTTT.

The chain employs TRBV7-2 and TRBJ1-4; D perhaps matches TRBD1 (5 bases). Germline V gives CDR1 SGHTA, CDR2 FQGNSA. With 5 bases removed from V and 9 bases from J, the gap between germline ends came to 16 bases. This CDR3 spans 14 amino acids. The CDR3: CASSHAGPAQKLFF. For the CDR3, the DNA is TGTGCCAGCAGCCATGCGGGACCAGCCCAAAAACTGTTTTTT.

This clone occurred a few times. The chain is built from TRBV30 and TRBJ2-1, with D maybe TRBD1 (5 bases). The germline gives CDR1 GTSNPN, CDR2 SVGIG (reference sequence). The V end lost 0 bases, the J end lost 6 bases, and 12 bases lay between the germline ends. This CDR3 contains 14 residues. The CDR3 is CAWSVDRSGNEQFF. The CDR3 DNA reads as TGTGCCTGGAGTGTAGACAGATCGGGCAATGAGCAGTTCTTC.

This clone was found a few times. J is TRBJ1-1 and V is TRBV5-1, with TRBD1 as a possible D gene (5 bases). The germline V gene encodes CDR1 SGHRS and CDR2 YFSETQ. Deletions cut 8 bases from V and 5 bases from J, with 13 bases between. CDR3 size: 12 residues. CDR3 residues: CASPRDLTEAFF. CDR3 sequence (DNA): TGCGCCAGTCCCAGGGATCTAACTGAAGCTTTCTTT.

The V and J genes are TRBV5-1 and TRBJ2-1, with 11 nucleotides matching TRBD2. V lost 1 base, J lost 15 bases, and 9 bases stayed unmatched. Germline V lookup: CDR1 SGHRS, CDR2 YFSETQ. The CDR3 extends over 14 amino acids. DNA for the CDR3: TGCGCCAGCAGCTTGACTACTAGCGGGGGTGTGCGGTTCTTC. It is translated as CASSLTTSGGVRFF.

The genes are TRBV6-5 and TRBJ2-5; TRBD2 matches at 8 bases. The junction had 7 bases not matched to a gene; V was cut back by 5 bases and J by 5 bases. This CDR3 has 14 amino acids. CDR1 is MNHEY, CDR2 SVGAGI, per germline. CDR3 sequence (DNA): TGTGCCAGCAGTCCCCGGGGGGGGTGGGAGACCCAGTACTTC. This sequence encodes CASSPRGGWETQYF.

The CDR3 region is CASSLRQGRPEKLFF. The DNA for the CDR3 is TGTGCCAGCAGCCTCCGACAGGGGAGGCCTGAAAAACTGTTTTTT. The chain employs TRBV5-4 and TRBJ1-4, with 8 positions matching TRBD1. J gave up 7 bases and V 4 bases, and 9 bases lay outside the gene matches. The CDR3 totals 15 residues. Germline loops: CDR1 SGHNT, CDR2 YYREEE (reference sequence).

This clone has just one count. The CDR3 sequence is CSVRTSGATDTQYF. The CDR3 bases are TGCAGCGTTCGGACTAGCGGGGCCACAGATACGCAGTATTTT. The rearrangement joins TRBV29-1 to TRBJ2-3, with 12 bases fitting TRBD2. CDR3 length: 14 residues. Trimming took 5 bases from V and 2 from J; bases not matched to a gene: 2. Germline values: CDR1 SQVTM, CDR2 ANQGSEA.

The chain carries TRBV5-4 and TRBJ2-4; 11 bases map to TRBD1. Unmatched junction bases numbered 8, after V lost 4 bases and J lost 8 bases. The CDR3 runs to 15 residues. Germline CDR1 and CDR2: SGHNT and YYREEE (reference sequence). CDR3 sequence (DNA): TGTGCCAGCAGCCTAGGGGGGACAGGGGGGGACATTCAGTACTTC. This encodes CASSLGGTGGDIQYF. Based on the CDR3 plus reference TRBV5-4 and TRBJ2-4, the full variable domain is ETGVTQSPTHLIKTRGQQVTLRCSSQSGHNTVSWYQQALGQGPQFIFQYYREEENGRGNFPPRFSGLQFPNYSSELNVNALELDDSALYLCASSLGGTGGDIQYFGAGTRLSVL.

The chain joins TRBV9 to TRBJ1-4; 7 nucleotides agree with TRBD1. V was clipped by 3 bases and J by 12 bases; unmatched bases: 14. Germline V gene data show CDR1 as SGDLS and CDR2 as YYNGEE. The CDR3 contains 15 residues. This chain's CDR3 is CASSGPGQNRLELFF. DNA for the CDR3: TGTGCCAGCAGCGGTCCGGGACAGAACCGTCTAGAACTGTTTTTT.

A few counts support this clone. This chain joins TRBV19 and TRBJ2-2; 11 bases match TRBD2. V shed 5 bases and J 8 bases; nucleotides not matched to a gene: 4. The CDR3 is made up of 14 amino acids. Germline loops: CDR1 LNHDA, CDR2 SQIVND (reference sequence). The CDR3 nucleotides read TGTGCCAGTAGTCTAGCGGGGGGTCCGGGGGAGCTGTTTTTT. It translates to CASSLAGGPGELFF.

By frequency in the sample, this clone is medium-sized. The chain has TRBV5-6 and TRBJ2-7; D remains unclear. Germline loops: CDR1 SGHDT, CDR2 YYEEEE. V was pared by 0 bases and J by 3 bases, with 7 bases between. The CDR3 is made up of 13 amino acids. The CDR3 DNA reads as TGTGCCAGCAGCTTGGGTCAGGACTACGAGCAGTACTTC. It codes for CASSLGQDYEQYF. Combining the CDR3 with reference TRBV5-6 and TRBJ2-7 gives the whole variable domain DAGVTQSPTHLIKTRGQQVTLRCSPKSGHDTVSWYQQALGQGPQFIFQYYEEEERQRGNFPDRFSGHQFPNYSSELNVNALLLGDSALYLCASSLGQDYEQYFGPGTRLTVT.